A selection of T cell receptor beta chains follows, all from one sample in a study of CD8 T cells in Susac syndrome. A single record per CDR3 protein comes from TCRdb applying MiXCR to the immunoSEQ multiplex PCR reads. The table shows 110,000 to 150,000 distinct CDR3 sequences, with more than 90% occurring only once. The sequenced material came from CD4+ T cells from PBMCs. The receptors shown here come from a human donor with Susac syndrome. Each CDR3 is given with its conserved first and last residue. Fields, in order: D gene, V gene, J gene, CDR3 DNA, CDR3 protein. A D gene is named only where the DNA matches it firmly.

-	TRBV9	TRBJ1-1	TGTGCCAGCAGCGTACTCGGCGGCAGGAACACTGAAGCTTTCTTT	CASSVLGGRNTEAFF
TRBD2	TRBV25-1	TRBJ2-1	TGTGCCAGCAGTGATTCTCCTACCGGGACTAACTACAATGAGCAGTTCTTC	CASSDSPTGTNYNEQFF
-	TRBV29-1	TRBJ2-7	TGCAGCGTACCCCGGGACCTCTCAACCTACGAGCAGTACTTC	CSVPRDLSTYEQYF
-	TRBV6-2/TRBV6-3	TRBJ1-4	TGTGCCAGCAGTTGGAACAGCGAAAATGAAAAACTGTTTTTT	CASSWNSENEKLFF
-	TRBV27	TRBJ1-5	TGTGCCAGCAGTTACGGGTGGGGTCAGCCCCAGCATTTT	CASSYGWGQPQHF
TRBD2	TRBV12-3/TRBV12-4	TRBJ2-3	TGTGCCTTAGCGGGAGGATTCCCAGATACGCAGTATTTT	CALAGGFPDTQYF
-	TRBV24-1	TRBJ2-1	TGTGCCACCAGTGGCAGTACGTACAATGAGCAGTTCTTC	CATSGSTYNEQFF
-	TRBV5-6	TRBJ2-5	TGTGCCAGCAGCTTGGGTATCGGGCTGGGCGGGGAGACCCAGTACTTC	CASSLGIGLGGETQYF
-	TRBV2	TRBJ1-6	TGTGCCAGCAGTGCTCGGCAGGGGCAAAATTCACCCCTCCACTTT	CASSARQGQNSPLHF
TRBD1	TRBV6-5	TRBJ1-5	TGTGCCAGCAGTAGGGACAGTCGGGATCAGCCCCAGCATTTT	CASSRDSRDQPQHF
-	TRBV12-5	TRBJ2-3	TGTGCTAGTGGGCGACCGAGCACAGATACGCAGTATTTT	CASGRPSTDTQYF
-	TRBV20-1	TRBJ2-7	TGCAGTGCTAGGCGCGACTGGCAAAACTACGAGCAGTACTTC	CSARRDWQNYEQYF
-	TRBV29-1	TRBJ2-3	TGCAGCGTTGAAGGGGTGGAGGGGGGCACAGATACGCAGTATTTT	CSVEGVEGGTDTQYF
-	TRBV3-1	TRBJ2-1	TGTGCCAGCCACCATCAGGCGGGGCCGGGGGAGCAGTTCTTC	CASHHQAGPGEQFF
-	TRBV20-1	TRBJ2-2	TGCAGTGCTAGAGATCAGGCGAGGACAAACACCGGGGAGCTGTTTTTT	CSARDQARTNTGELFF
-	TRBV7-9	TRBJ1-1	TGTGCCAGCAGCCAAGAGGGGGTTGGCACTGAAGCTTTCTTT	CASSQEGVGTEAFF
TRBD2	TRBV5-4	TRBJ2-5	TGTGCCAGCAGCGGAGGGGGTCTAGCGGGGGGGCACGAGACCCAGTACTTC	CASSGGGLAGGHETQYF